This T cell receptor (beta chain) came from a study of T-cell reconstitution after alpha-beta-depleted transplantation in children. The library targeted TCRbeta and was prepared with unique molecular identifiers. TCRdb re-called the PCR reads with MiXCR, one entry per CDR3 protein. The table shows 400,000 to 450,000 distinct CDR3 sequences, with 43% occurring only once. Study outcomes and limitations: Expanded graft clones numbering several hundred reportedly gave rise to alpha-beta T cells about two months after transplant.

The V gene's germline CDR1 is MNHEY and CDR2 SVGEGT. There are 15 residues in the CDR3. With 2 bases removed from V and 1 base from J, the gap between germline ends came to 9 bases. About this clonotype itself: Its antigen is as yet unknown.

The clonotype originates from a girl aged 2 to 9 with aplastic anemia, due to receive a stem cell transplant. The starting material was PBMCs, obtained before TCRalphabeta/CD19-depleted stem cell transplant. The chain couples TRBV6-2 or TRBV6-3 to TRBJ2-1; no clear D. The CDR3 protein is CASSYHHLSYNEQFF. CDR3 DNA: TGTGCCAGCAGTTACCATCACCTATCCTACAATGAGCAGTTCTTC.